Each of the 17 T cell receptor beta chains below was sequenced from the same sample in a study of T cells after yellow fever vaccination. A single record per CDR3 protein comes from TCRdb applying MiXCR to the 5' RACE reads. This table holds 500,000 to 650,000 distinct CDR3 sequences, 10% to 15% found once. The sequencing here drew on PBMCs, taken on the day of the yellow fever booster vaccination. The receptors derive from a man in his thirties or forties who received the YFV17D yellow fever vaccine.

This chain joins TRBV28 and TRBJ2-3; 7 bases fit TRBD2. This CDR3 is 14 amino acids long. V gave up 9 bases and J gave up 3 bases; unmatched junction bases: 9. Germline assignment: CDR1 MDHEN and CDR2 SYDVKM. The CDR3 sequence is CARLSGPGTDTQYF. In DNA form, the CDR3 reads TGTGCCAGGCTTAGCGGGCCCGGGACAGATACGCAGTATTTT.

The rearrangement links TRBV25-1 to TRBJ2-3; possibly TRBD2 for D (5 bases). The CDR3 spans 14 residues. Germline CDR1 reads MGHDK; CDR2 reads SYGVNS. With 5 bases removed from V and 6 bases from J, the gap between germline ends came to 15 bases. CDR3 loop: CASSPREVSDTQYF. The CDR3 DNA sequence: TGTGCCAGCAGTCCCCGGGAAGTATCGGATACGCAGTATTTT.

This clonotype was counted only a few times. At one of its ends the junction is not consistent with the germline gene, which may arise from a read error. The chain links TRBV4-2 to TRBJ2-3; D not resolved. The germline gives CDR1 LGHNA, CDR2 YNFKEQ. The CDR3 has 16 amino acids. The CDR3 spells CASSHDYDSGTDTQYF. In DNA, the CDR3 is TGCGCCAGCAGCCACGATTATGACTCTGGCACAGATACGCAGTATTTT.

The chain joins TRBV20-1 to TRBJ2-2, with D perhaps TRBD1 or TRBD2 (5 bases each). CDR1 is DFQATT, CDR2 SNEGSKA, per germline (reference sequence). The CDR3 contains 14 residues. V lost 3 bases to trimming and J lost 2 bases, with 10 bases between them. The CDR3: CSASRGENTGELFF. In DNA form, the CDR3 reads TGCAGTGCTAGTCGAGGGGAAAACACCGGGGAGCTGTTTTTT.

The table lists this clonotype with a few counts. The chain is built from TRBV20-1 and TRBJ2-2; TRBD2 matches at 9 bases. This CDR3 contains 20 residues. Germline CDR1 and CDR2: DFQATT and SNEGSKA (reference sequence). The trim removed 5 bases at V and 0 bases at J, leaving 19 bases unmatched. DNA of the CDR3: TGCAGTGCTCTGCCCCGTGGGACTAGCACCCTTTCCGCGAACACCGGGGAGCTGTTTTTT. Amino acids: CSALPRGTSTLSANTGELFF.

The chain uses TRBV5-1 and TRBJ2-4, with 10 bases aligning to TRBD2. This CDR3 is built from 14 residues. After removal of 6 bases from V and 8 bases from J, the junction contained 8 bases not matched to a gene. The germline CDR1 and CDR2 sequences are SGHRS and YFSETQ. As DNA, the CDR3 is TGCGCCAGCACCAACGGGACTAGCGTTGACATTCAGTACTTC. Translation gives CASTNGTSVDIQYF.

The chain joins TRBV29-1 to TRBJ1-1; maybe TRBD1 (5 bases). Trimming left V 7 bases short and J 3 bases short, with 21 bases between. Germline CDR1 and CDR2: SQVTM and ANQGSEA. The length of the CDR3 is 15 residues. The CDR3 here is CSAERDGTSHTEAFF. DNA of the CDR3: TGCAGCGCCGAAAGGGACGGAACCTCTCACACTGAAGCTTTCTTT. The whole variable domain, remainder taken from reference TRBV29-1 and TRBJ1-1, is SAVISQKPSRDICQRGTSLTIQCQVDSQVTMMFWYRQQPGQSLTLIATANQGSEATYESGFVIDKFPISRPNLTFSTLTVSNMSPEDSSIYLCSAERDGTSHTEAFFGQGTRLTVV.

The CDR3 bases are TGCAGTGCTACCCCCTCGGGCGGGTTAGTCGGGGCCAACGTCCTGACTTTC. Translated: CSATPSGGLVGANVLTF. The rearrangement uses TRBV20-1 and TRBJ2-6; D possibly corresponds to TRBD2 (5 bases). The CDR3 consists of 17 residues. Trimming took off 4 bases at V and 4 bases at J, with 20 bases between the two ends. CDR1 is DFQATT, CDR2 SNEGSKA, per germline (reference sequence).

V and J are TRBV7-8 and TRBJ2-1; 9 bases are shared with TRBD2. Germline CDR1 SGHVS, CDR2 FQNEAQ. The CDR3 consists of 15 residues. V gave up 8 bases and J gave up 2 bases; unmatched junction bases: 7. In nucleotides, the CDR3 is TGTGCCAGCCTTCGTCTAGCGGGGACCTACAATGAGCAGTTCTTC. Amino acids: CASLRLAGTYNEQFF.

This rearrangement joins TRBV20-1 to TRBJ2-3; 7 nucleotides match TRBD1. V lost 4 bases and J lost 0; bases outside the gene matches: 7. The CDR3 loop spans 15 amino acids. CDR1 DFQATT and CDR2 SNEGSKA come from the germline V gene (reference sequence). The CDR3 DNA sequence: TGCAGTGCTATGGGACAGACTCTAAGCACAGATACGCAGTATTTT. It specifies CSAMGQTLSTDTQYF.

A few counts support this clonotype. The CDR3 region is CASSSSGSPWDEQFF. The CDR3 nucleotides read TGTGCCAGCAGTTCTAGCGGGAGCCCCTGGGATGAGCAGTTCTTC. V is TRBV27 and J is TRBJ2-1, with 10 bases identical to TRBD2. The CDR3 is 15 amino acids. Germline V CDR1 and CDR2: MNHEY, SMNVEV (reference sequence). V lost 4 bases, J lost 8 bases, and 8 bases stayed unmatched.

This clonotype was seen only a few times. The rearrangement joins TRBV20-1 to TRBJ1-1; possible D gene TRBD1, 5 bases. Trimming took 5 bases from V and 7 from J, leaving 14 bases between them. This CDR3 has 12 amino acids. CDR1 is DFQATT and CDR2 is SNEGSKA in the germline V gene (reference sequence). In DNA, the CDR3 is TGCAGTGCTGAGGACAACTGGATTGAAGCTTTCTTT. Its protein is CSAEDNWIEAFF.

This chain uses TRBV19 with TRBJ1-5; no clear D. The germline gives CDR1 LNHDA, CDR2 SQIVND (reference sequence). The CDR3 length is 12 residues. Trimming shortened V by 7 bases and J by 1 base, and 5 bases separated the two germline ends. The CDR3 spells CASTGSNQPQHF. The CDR3 DNA is TGTGCCAGTACCGGAAGCAATCAGCCCCAGCATTTT.

This sequence joins TRBV7-6 and TRBJ2-5; D unresolved. Trimming took 5 bases from V and 6 from J, leaving 16 bases between them. CDR3 size: 14 residues. Per the germline V gene, CDR1 is SGHVS and CDR2 is FNYEAQ. The CDR3 sequence is CASSELSRGKTQYF. In DNA form, the CDR3 reads TGTGCCAGCAGCGAGCTGAGTCGTGGGAAGACCCAGTACTTC.

The V call is TRBV3-1, the J call TRBJ2-7; 12 positions match TRBD2. J lost 5 bases, V lost 5 bases, and 7 bases had no gene match. CDR3 length equals 15 residues. Germline V CDR1 and CDR2: LGHDT, YNNKEL (reference sequence). CDR3 protein: CASSFRLAGDDEQYF. CDR3 in DNA: TGTGCCAGCAGCTTCCGACTAGCGGGAGATGACGAGCAGTACTTC.

This clonotype was counted between two and nine times. V gene TRBV20-1 combines with J gene TRBJ2-7; perhaps TRBD2 as D (7 bases). Trimming cost V 0 bases and J 11 bases, with 23 bases left between them. Looked up from germline, CDR1 is DFQATT and CDR2 is SNEGSKA (reference sequence). The CDR3 covers 15 residues. This chain's CDR3 is CSARDTAGVRGGEYF. CDR3 nucleotides: TGCAGTGCTAGAGATACGGCGGGAGTAAGGGGGGGAGAGTACTTC.

This chain connects TRBV15 to TRBJ2-1, with 8 bases lining up with TRBD2. This CDR3 is 17 amino acids long. Germline loops: CDR1 LNHNV, CDR2 YYDKDF (reference sequence). The junction had 7 bases not matched to a gene; V was cut back by 1 base and J by 2 bases. CDR3 nucleotides: TGTGCCACCAGCAGAGGTCCTTCGCGGGAGGCCTACAATGAGCAGTTCTTC. This sequence encodes CATSRGPSREAYNEQFF.